A selection of T cell receptor beta chains follows, all from one sample in a study of CD8 T cells in ankylosing spondylitis. TCRdb recomputed calls from the 5' RACE reads with MiXCR, one row per CDR3 protein. The table shows 250,000 to 400,000 distinct CDR3 sequences, with 11% occurring only once. The specimen sequenced was blood, either unsorted or a sorted T cell fraction (not recorded which). Every receptor here comes from a female donor with ankylosing spondylitis or in good health (not recorded which). Both conserved end residues are part of each CDR3. Fields, in order: V gene, J gene, clone size, D gene, CDR3 DNA, CDR3 protein. A D gene is named only where the DNA matches it firmly. Rows give clone size only sometimes, using once, few, many, or a class for an expanded clone.

TRBV15	TRBJ2-1	many	TRBD1	TGTGCCACCAGCAGAGAAAGGGGGCCCTACAATGAGCAGTTCTTC	CATSRERGPYNEQFF
TRBV10-2	TRBJ2-2	many	TRBD2	TGCGCCAGTGAACCCGGGGGGGCCGGAGGGGAGCTGTTTTTT	CASEPGGAGGELFF
TRBV30	TRBJ1-5	-	TRBD1	TGTGCCTGGAGTGTAGCAGGGGGAAATCAGCCCCAGCATTTT	CAWSVAGGNQPQHF
TRBV5-1	TRBJ2-2	many	TRBD1	TGCGCCAGCAGCAGTGAGACAGGGTGGAACACCGGGGAGCTGTTTTTT	CASSSETGWNTGELFF
TRBV6-5	TRBJ1-6	many	-	TGTGCCAGCAGTTACCCGGACAGCTCCTATAATTCACCCCTCCACTTT	CASSYPDSSYNSPLHF
TRBV5-1	TRBJ1-1	many	-	TGCGCCAGCAGCTTGGTATTGAACACTGAAGCTTTCTTT	CASSLVLNTEAFF
TRBV7-2	TRBJ2-7	many	-	TGTGCCAGCAGCTCCTTACTGTCCTCCTACGAGCAGTACTTC	CASSSLLSSYEQYF
TRBV20-1	TRBJ1-1	many	TRBD1	TGCAGTGCTTTGTCAGGGACAGGCGAGGCTGAAGCTTTCTTT	CSALSGTGEAEAFF
TRBV6-5	TRBJ2-2	-	TRBD2	TGTGCCAGCAGTTACTCGAGCCAGCGGGGGTTAGGCGGGGAGCTGTTTTTT	CASSYSSQRGLGGELFF
TRBV29-1	TRBJ2-1	many	-	TGCAGCGTTCGGTTTCGGATTTCAAAGGTTCATGAGCAGTTCTTC	CSVRFRISKVHEQFF
TRBV7-9	TRBJ1-5	many	-	TGTGCCAGCAGCCCAGCCCGGAATCAGCCCCAGCATTTT	CASSPARNQPQHF
TRBV12-3/TRBV12-4	TRBJ2-3	many	-	TGTGCCAGCAGTTTAGCGCTAGGCGCCTCTAGCACAGATACGCAGTATTTT	CASSLALGASSTDTQYF
TRBV20-1	TRBJ1-5	many	TRBD1	TGCAGTGCTGAAGTGGGAGGGACAGACCAAGGGTGGCCCCAGCATTTT	CSAEVGGTDQGWPQHF
TRBV11-2	TRBJ2-1	-	TRBD2	TGTGCCAGCAGCTCAGACATACGGACTAGCGGACACAATGAGCAGTTCTTC	CASSSDIRTSGHNEQFF
TRBV5-1	TRBJ2-3	few	TRBD2	TGCGCCAGCAGTCAATCGACCGGGACTAGCGGCACAGATACGCAGTATTTT	CASSQSTGTSGTDTQYF
TRBV20-1	TRBJ2-7	few	TRBD2	TGCAGTGTTAGCGGGCAAGCCTACGAGCAGTACTTC	CSVSGQAYEQYF
TRBV14	TRBJ1-6	many	-	TGTGCCAGCAGTCCAGGGGAGACCTATAATTCACCCCTCCACTTT	CASSPGETYNSPLHF
TRBV4-3	TRBJ2-1	many	-	TGCGCCAGCAGCCAAGAGGGCCGGGGCTACAATGAGCAGTTCTTC	CASSQEGRGYNEQFF
TRBV10-3	TRBJ2-3	many	-	TGTGCCATCTTAGGCAGCACGAAAGATACGCAGTATTTT	CAILGSTKDTQYF
TRBV12-3/TRBV12-4	TRBJ2-1	many	TRBD2	TGTGCCAGCAGTTTTGGGCTAGCGGGCTCCTACAATGAGCAGTTCTTC	CASSFGLAGSYNEQFF
TRBV12-3/TRBV12-4	TRBJ2-1	-	TRBD1	TGTGCCAGCCTGAGGACAGGGGTAAGGAATGAGCAGTTCTTC	CASLRTGVRNEQFF
TRBV11-2	TRBJ2-1	few	TRBD2	TGTGCCAGCAGCTCGGGGGGGCCGGACAATGAGCAGTTCTTC	CASSSGGPDNEQFF
TRBV3-1	TRBJ1-1	-	-	TGTGCCAGCAGCCAAGATTTAACGGTTGAAGCTTTCTTT	CASSQDLTVEAFF
TRBV28	TRBJ2-6	few	-	TGTGCCAGCAGTCCTCCCGGGGGCTCTGGGGCCAACGTCCTGACTTTC	CASSPPGGSGANVLTF
TRBV19	TRBJ1-1	few	-	TGTGCCAGTAGTATAGACGCAGGACAGCCGAACACTGAAGCTTTCTTT	CASSIDAGQPNTEAFF
TRBV3-1	TRBJ2-2	many	-	TGTGCCAGCAGCCAAGATCCGAACACCGGGGAGCTGTTTTTT	CASSQDPNTGELFF
TRBV9	TRBJ1-1	few	TRBD1	TGTGCCAGCAGCCCAAGGACAGGGGAGCCTGAAGCTTTCTTT	CASSPRTGEPEAFF
TRBV7-9	TRBJ2-7	many	-	TGTGCCAGCAGCTTATACCCTAACAACTACGAGCAGTACTTC	CASSLYPNNYEQYF
TRBV5-1	TRBJ2-7	many	-	TGCGCCAGCAGCTTGGCCCAAGTGTCCTACGAGCAGTACTTC	CASSLAQVSYEQYF
TRBV5-4	TRBJ2-5	many	-	TGTGCCAGCAGCTCCTCCGACCAGGGACCCTCACAAGAGACCCAGTACTTC	CASSSSDQGPSQETQYF
TRBV6-2/TRBV6-3	TRBJ1-5	-	TRBD1	TGTGCCAGCGCTAGGACAGGGCCTCAGCCCCAGCATTTT	CASARTGPQPQHF